These 16 T cell receptor beta chains were sequenced from one sample in a study of blood T cells in healthy people across ages. With a J-beta primer mix and a sample-barcoded 5' primer, a second PCR ran about 7 to 12 cycles. From the 5' RACE reads, TCRdb called clonotypes with MiXCR, one entry per CDR3 protein. The table has approximately 810,000 distinct CDR3 sequences, more than 25% seen once. The sequenced material came from blood. The origin of the receptors is an elderly woman in good health.

This clonotype was detected ten times or more. The chain couples TRBV10-3 to TRBJ2-3, with 9 bases matching TRBD1. The V gene end was trimmed by 4 bases and the J gene end by 4 bases; junction bases not matched to a gene: 6. This CDR3 spans 15 amino acids. From germline, CDR1 is ENHRY and CDR2 SYGVKD. CDR3: CAISGGTGNADTQYF. CDR3 bases: TGTGCCATCAGTGGCGGGACAGGGAACGCAGATACGCAGTATTTT.

This clonotype was detected only a few times. A much larger clone lies a single base off, so this may be a read error. V and J are TRBV4-1 and TRBJ1-6, with D maybe TRBD1 (5 bases). From germline, CDR1 is MGHRA and CDR2 YSYEKL. The CDR3 is made up of 17 amino acids. The ends were cut back, 1 base at V and 9 bases at J, with 19 bases in the middle. Here the CDR3 reads CASSQGRPGRVGSPLHF. DNA for the CDR3: TGCGCCAGCAGCCAAGGCCGGCCAGGGAGGGTGGGTTCACCCCTCCACTTT.

This clonotype has only a few counts. The chain combines TRBV3-1 with TRBJ2-5; the match to TRBD2 covers 10 bases. The length of the CDR3 is 16 residues. Germline loops: CDR1 LGHDT, CDR2 YNNKEL (reference sequence). V dropped 3 bases and J dropped 11; count of bases not matched to a gene: 15. CDR3 nucleotides: TGTGCCAGCAGCCAGTCCAGCGGGGGGGCCTCTGGAGAGCAGTACTTC. Translation: CASSQSSGGASGEQYF.

Worth noting for this clonotype: Since a much larger clone is just one base distant, this may be a read error. V and J are TRBV11-2 and TRBJ2-5, with 7 bases identical to TRBD1. The J call is doubtful: the DNA matches TRBJ2-1 better. The germline V gene has CDR1 SGHAT and CDR2 FQNNGV. The CDR3 contains 16 residues. Here the CDR3 DNA reads TGTGCCAGCAGCTTAGTCATCAGCAGGGGGATGGAGACCCAGTTCTTC. Translated, it gives CASSLVISRGMETQFF.

Notes on this clonotype: Being one base from a much bigger clone, this may be a read error. The CDR3: CASSVAGLAGGETQYF. The CDR3 nucleotides are TGTGCCAGCAGCGTAGCCGGACTAGCGGGGGGGGAGACCCAGTACTTC. The chain is built from TRBV9 and TRBJ2-5; 15 bases fit TRBD2. The junction had 2 bases not matched to a gene; V was cut back by 0 bases and J by 5 bases. Germline V gene data show CDR1 as SGDLS and CDR2 as YYNGEE. The CDR3 has 16 residues. Full variable domain (remainder filled in from reference TRBV9 and TRBJ2-5): DSGVTQTPKHLITATGQRVTLRCSPRSGDLSVYWYQQSLDQGLQFLIQYYNGEERAKGNILERFSAQQFPDLHSELNLSSLELGDSALYFCASSVAGLAGGETQYFGPGTRLLVL.

This clonotype was seen ten or more times. The rearrangement uses TRBV6-5 and TRBJ2-3; D is possibly TRBD1 (6 bases). The germline V gene has CDR1 MNHEY and CDR2 SVGAGI. The CDR3 length is 14 residues. Deletions cut 2 bases from V and 4 bases from J, with 10 bases between. DNA of the CDR3: TGTGCCAGCAGTTACCGCCGACAGGCAGATACGCAGTATTTT. Translated, it gives CASSYRRQADTQYF.

The chain employs TRBV20-1 and TRBJ1-1; D call uncertain. Between the trimmed V and J ends, which lost 1 base and 3 bases, there was a span of 6 bases. The V gene's germline CDR1 is DFQATT and CDR2 SNEGSKA (reference sequence). CDR3 length: 12 amino acids. CDR3 loop: CSARGRHTEAFF. CDR3 bases: TGCAGTGCTAGAGGCAGACACACTGAAGCTTTCTTT.

This chain links TRBV12-3 or TRBV12-4 with TRBJ2-5; TRBD1 aligns across 7 bases. Unmatched junction bases numbered 13, after V lost 11 bases and J lost 4 bases. The CDR3 is 14 residues long. The CDR3, as DNA: TGTGCCGCCAGGGGGTGTTCTTTCAGAGAGACCCAGTACTTC. Residues: CAARGCSFRETQYF.

V and J are TRBV2 and TRBJ1-6; possibly TRBD1 for D (6 bases). The CDR3 runs to 19 residues. Germline V CDR1 and CDR2: SNHLY, FYNNEI. V was trimmed by 4 bases and J by 0 bases, leaving 19 bases between them. CDR3 coding DNA: TGTGCCAGCAGTGTACCGGGACCCGGAGGGGGCTCCTATAATTCACCCCTCCACTTT. Translated, it gives CASSVPGPGGGSYNSPLHF.

V gene TRBV12-3 or TRBV12-4 combines with J gene TRBJ2-1; D is undetermined. V lost 2 bases to trimming and J lost 2 bases, with 13 bases between them. The CDR3 extends over 16 amino acids. CDR3 in DNA: TGTGCCAGCAGTTTAATGTATGCGGCAGCCTACAATGAGCAGTTCTTC. This sequence encodes CASSLMYAAAYNEQFF.

This clonotype was seen a handful of times. V is TRBV3-1 and J is TRBJ2-2; D remains unclear. In germline, CDR1 is LGHDT, CDR2 YNNKEL (reference sequence). The CDR3 consists of 15 residues. V shed 0 bases and J shed 4 bases, with 9 bases lying between them. The CDR3 spells CASSQDYQGTGELFF. In DNA, the CDR3 is TGTGCCAGCAGCCAAGATTATCAAGGCACCGGGGAGCTGTTTTTT.

This clonotype was picked up many times. This chain connects TRBV11-2 to TRBJ2-3, with 7 bases lining up with TRBD1. The germline gives CDR1 SGHAT, CDR2 FQNNGV. The J segment lost 8 bases and the V segment lost 5 bases, leaving 7 bases of the junction unmatched. The CDR3 is made up of 13 amino acids. The CDR3 bases are TGTGCCAGCAGCCCCCGACAGGGCAGTACGCAGTATTTT. This encodes CASSPRQGSTQYF. The full variable domain, in which reference TRBV11-2 and TRBJ2-3 provide the parts outside the CDR3, is EAGVAQSPRYKIIEKRQSVAFWCNPISGHATLYWYQQILGQGPKLLIQFQNNGVVDDSQLPKDRFSAERLKGVDSTLKIQPAKLEDSAVYLCASSPRQGSTQYFGPGTRLTVL.

The chain links TRBV20-1 to TRBJ1-1; maybe TRBD1 (5 bases). Trimming cost V 2 bases and J 7 bases, with 11 bases left between them. The CDR3 spans 12 residues. CDR1 is DFQATT and CDR2 is SNEGSKA in the germline V gene (reference sequence). The chain's CDR3 is CSARQAQGEAFF. CDR3 in DNA: TGCAGTGCTAGACAAGCCCAGGGTGAAGCTTTCTTT.

This clonotype was found a few times. The chain employs TRBV28 and TRBJ1-2; D is unresolved. The CDR3 sequence is 13 residues long. Germline V gives CDR1 MDHEN, CDR2 SYDVKM. Between the trimmed V and J ends, which lost 7 bases and 4 bases, there was a span of 13 bases. This chain's CDR3 is CASTSALVYGYTF. The CDR3 coding sequence is TGTGCCAGCACCTCGGCATTGGTCTATGGCTACACCTTC.

The chain links TRBV29-1 to TRBJ2-1; D tentatively reads TRBD1 or TRBD2 (6 bases each). V was pared by 2 bases and J by 8 bases, with 16 bases between. In germline, CDR1 is SQVTM, CDR2 ANQGSEA. The CDR3 contains 14 residues. The CDR3 DNA sequence: TGCAGCGTTGAATCAGGGGCTGGCGGGGATGAGCAGTTCTTC. Translated: CSVESGAGGDEQFF.

This clonotype was detected many times. This sequence joins TRBV20-1 and TRBJ2-1, with 14 bases that match TRBD2. Germline CDR1 reads DFQATT; CDR2 reads SNEGSKA (reference sequence). The CDR3 is made up of 15 amino acids. The V segment lost 3 bases and the J segment 4 bases; nucleotides outside the gene matches: 2. In DNA form, the CDR3 reads TGCAGTGCTAGGAGACTAGCGGGGGGGTACAATGAGCAGTTCTTC. Translated, it gives CSARRLAGGYNEQFF.